This T cell receptor beta chain is drawn from a study of vaccination and CD4 T cells after COVID-19 (dated by TCRdb to 2021 to 2024). In terms of the full investigation: Convalescent patients had a positive SARS-CoV-2 result on nasal swab PCR, and of these patients, nine had mild disease and one had severe disease. Six males and four females were included in the convalescent cohort, with two Hispanic individuals, seven Caucasians, two Asians and one multiracial person represented. Participants got two doses of the Pfizer-BioNTech BNT162b2 vaccine (n=8) or two doses of the Moderna mRNA-1273 vaccine (n=2). Post-COVID blood samples were collected from convalescent patients a median of roughly 100 days after diagnosis, with a range of about 30 to 161 days. The time from the second vaccine dose to post-vaccine blood sampling had a median of roughly 70 days and ranged from about 14 to 250 days. The cultures were stimulated with overlapping spike peptide pools from SARS-CoV-2 and from the common cold coronaviruses HCoV-NL63, HCoV-OC43 and HCoV-229E. In control cultures, a CEFX viral epitope pool was used as positive control, an HIV-1 Nef peptide pool was used as negative control, or no peptide was added. The spike-specific CD4+ TCR repertoire was compared before and after mRNA vaccination in around ten COVID-19 convalescent patients and several infection-naive healthy vaccine recipients. Findings and caveats that apply to the study as a whole: Among the post-vaccine SARS-CoV-2-reactive clones in convalescent patients, a median around 90% showed up only after vaccination, which suggests vaccine-specific priming. The median count of SARS-CoV-2-reactive clonotypes went up from 20 to 25 after infection to some 38 after vaccination, although the change was not significant. Of the vaccine-specific clones found in convalescent patients, nearly all (304 of 307) were mono-reactive for SARS-CoV-2 spike instead of being cross-reactive with common cold coronaviruses. Relatively few convalescent patients were included in the study, and early timepoints after natural infection were not analyzed.

Including cysteine and phenylalanine, the CDR3 has 14 amino acids. Left in the record is the CDR3 DNA by itself, 42 bases read in frame from the first base. V loses 7 bases at its end and J loses 4 bases; junction bases beyond the gene matches: 6. The sample holds a few counts of this clonotype. The target of this receptor is not known. Base qualities are missing; no much larger clone stands one base away. The treatment or condition label, read with the paper, signifies: roughly ten-day PBMC culture with coronavirus spike peptide pools or control peptides (ViraFEST assay). To expand antigen-specific T cells with peptide pools and then pick out the expanded clonotypes through TCR sequencing, the study relied on the ViraFEST assay. The convalescent patients' positive SARS-CoV-2 PCR tests fell between March and December 2020, which was before the Alpha, Beta and Delta variants emerged in the United States. PBMCs were cultured at about 2 million per well in IMDM supplemented with roughly 5% human AB serum and 8.5 to 10 IU/ml IL-2, with approximately 9.2 ug/ml peptide pools added. Half of the culture medium was replaced with fresh IL-2-containing medium on days 3 and 7. After approximately 11 days of culture, CD4+ T cells were isolated by negative selection with the EasySep CD4+ T cell isolation kit. Ficoll-Paque Plus gradient centrifugation was used to isolate PBMCs from whole blood, and the isolated PBMCs were then either used fresh or cryopreserved at -140C. Each culture condition was generally run in triplicate wells.

The library was built by means of PCR. DNA from cultured CD4+ T cells was subjected to TCR sequencing with the Oncomine TCR Beta short-read assay at the Johns Hopkins FTIC core. The QIAamp micro DNA kit was used to extract genomic DNA from the cultured CD4+ T cells. Oncomine TCR Beta libraries from cultured CD4+ T cells were pooled with unique dual indexes and sequenced on an Illumina iSeq 100. The source study handled its data this way. Non-productive sequences were filtered out, and CDR3s that did not start with C, did not end with F or W, or were shorter than 7 amino acids were discarded. Antigen-specific clonotypes were identified with the MANAFEST web application by comparing peptide-stimulated wells with reference and other culture wells. To be called positive, a clone needed an FDR below 0.05, an odds ratio above 5, and a productive frequency above 0.1% in at least two of three replicate wells. A clonotype counted as cross-reactive if it showed significant expansion both in the SARS-CoV-2 spike wells and in at least one common cold coronavirus spike condition. CDR3 homology was assessed with Levenshtein distances (stringdist) and unrooted phylogenetic trees (ape) in R version 3.6.1. TCRdb's own reprocessing of the public reads used fastp at Q25 and MiXCR and kept productive beta chains. Every CDR3 protein is listed once, alongside the most common genes and DNA of its rows. The V and J calls reflect TCRdb's pipeline rather than the authors' work. This sample comprises 12,000 or so distinct CDR3 sequences, over 50% of them detected only once. The top ten constitute under 30% of the sample.

The chain is assembled from TRBV12-3 or TRBV12-4 and TRBJ1-1, and 10 junction bases match TRBD1. Input material: CD4+ T cells from blood, cultured in vitro. This TCR was sampled from a human donor who had recovered from COVID-19. This receptor has the CDR3 CASTPTGGGTEAFF. The nucleotide sequence is given as TGTGCCAGCACCCCGACAGGGGGCGGCACTGAAGCTTTCTTT.